A selection of T cell receptor beta chains follows, all from one sample in a study of OX40 agonist ivuxolimab in advanced cancers. The table came from immunoSEQ multiplex PCR; TCRdb's copy has only in-frame clones and leaves some out. The sample carries about 52,000 clones, approximately 95% recorded once. The input for sequencing was CD4+ or CD8+ T cells sorted from blood, taken in a trial of the OX40 agonist ivuxolimab. These receptors were collected from an adult with an advanced solid tumor such as melanoma, head and neck, liver or kidney cancer. The CDR3 runs from the conserved cysteine through the conserved F or W. Each record gives: J gene, clone size, D gene, V gene, CDR3 protein, CDR3 DNA. A D gene is named only where the DNA matches it firmly. Clone size is not always given. Where it is, it says once, few, many or a class for expanded clones.

J: TRBJ2-1
size: -
D: -
V: TRBV4-3
CDR3: CASSQLSSSYNEQFF
DNA: TGCGCCAGCAGCCAGTTATCCAGCTCCTACAATGAGCAGTTCTTC

J: TRBJ2-7
size: once
D: -
V: TRBV15
CDR3: CATSRTIQGQGEGQYF
DNA: TGTGCCACCAGCAGAACTATACAAGGTCAGGGCGAAGGGCAGTACTTC

J: TRBJ1-3
size: -
D: -
V: TRBV7-2
CDR3: CASSQIGGGNPSSGNTIYF
DNA: TGTGCCAGCAGCCAGATAGGAGGGGGGAACCCGAGCTCTGGAAACACCATATATTTT

J: TRBJ2-4
size: -
D: TRBD1
V: TRBV4-1
CDR3: CASSQDLEDRGFF
DNA: TGCGCCAGCAGCCAAGATCTAGAAGACAGGGGGTTCTTC

J: TRBJ2-1
size: -
D: -
V: TRBV19
CDR3: CASSIPGFGTYNEQFF
DNA: TGTGCCAGTAGTATTCCTGGGTTCGGAACCTACAATGAGCAGTTCTTC

J: TRBJ1-5
size: -
D: -
V: TRBV4-1
CDR3: CASSQMEGNQPQHF
DNA: TGCGCCAGCAGCCAAATGGAAGGCAATCAGCCCCAGCATTTT

J: TRBJ2-1
size: once
D: TRBD1
V: TRBV5-5
CDR3: CASSLRYKTGYNEQFF
DNA: TGTGCCAGCAGCTTACGATATAAGACAGGGTACAATGAGCAGTTCTTC

J: TRBJ2-2
size: -
D: -
V: TRBV29-1
CDR3: CSVGGLGNTGELFF
DNA: TGCAGCGTTGGGGGGCTGGGGAACACCGGGGAGCTGTTTTTT

J: TRBJ2-1
size: -
D: TRBD2
V: TRBV27
CDR3: CASSFPSGRGPSYNEQFF
DNA: TGTGCCAGCAGTTTCCCCAGCGGGAGAGGACCTTCCTACAATGAGCAGTTCTTC

J: TRBJ2-1
size: -
D: -
V: TRBV4-3
CDR3: CATGAPGNEQFF
DNA: TGCGCCACCGGGGCTCCTGGGAATGAGCAGTTCTTC

J: TRBJ2-7
size: -
D: -
V: TRBV20-1
CDR3: CSATTSYEQYF
DNA: TGCAGTGCTACCACCTCCTACGAGCAGTACTTC

J: TRBJ1-5
size: -
D: -
V: TRBV10-3
CDR3: CAISERGVTAQPQHF
DNA: TGTGCCATCAGTGAAAGGGGTGTAACAGCTCAGCCCCAGCATTTT

J: TRBJ2-6
size: once
D: -
V: TRBV5-6
CDR3: CASSSMTGTRGANVLTF
DNA: TGTGCCAGCAGCTCTATGACAGGGACTAGAGGGGCCAACGTCCTGACTTTC

J: TRBJ2-3
size: once
D: TRBD2
V: TRBV13
CDR3: CASSLAASGVLKVTDTQYF
DNA: TGTGCCAGCAGCTTAGCGGCTAGCGGGGTGCTCAAGGTCACAGATACGCAGTATTTT

J: TRBJ1-1
size: -
D: -
V: TRBV11-2
CDR3: CASSPWRVENTEAFF
DNA: TGTGCCAGCAGCCCATGGCGGGTAGAGAACACTGAAGCTTTCTTT

J: TRBJ2-3
size: -
D: TRBD1
V: TRBV19
CDR3: CASSILAGGAGDTQYF
DNA: TGTGCCAGTAGTATTTTAGCAGGGGGCGCCGGGGATACGCAGTATTTT

J: TRBJ1-1
size: -
D: -
V: TRBV6-5
CDR3: CASSYSQGSTEAFF
DNA: TGTGCCAGCAGTTATTCTCAGGGGTCCACTGAAGCTTTCTTT

J: TRBJ1-5
size: -
D: TRBD1
V: TRBV2
CDR3: CASSAYETGVKDQPQHF
DNA: TGTGCCAGCAGTGCCTATGAGACAGGGGTGAAAGATCAGCCCCAGCATTTT

J: TRBJ1-1
size: -
D: TRBD1
V: TRBV7-9
CDR3: CASSLGDRVNTEAFF
DNA: TGTGCCAGCAGCTTAGGTGACAGGGTGAACACTGAAGCTTTCTTT

J: TRBJ2-6
size: -
D: -
V: TRBV28
CDR3: CASSTWGLGANVLTF
DNA: TGTGCCAGCAGTACTTGGGGGCTTGGGGCCAACGTCCTGACTTTC

J: TRBJ1-1
size: -
D: TRBD1
V: TRBV5-1
CDR3: CASSSRQGNTEAFF
DNA: TGCGCCAGCAGCTCACGACAGGGGAACACTGAAGCTTTCTTT

J: TRBJ2-3
size: -
D: -
V: TRBV6-4
CDR3: CASSDRGGVDTQYF
DNA: TGTGCCAGCAGTGACAGGGGAGGAGTTGATACGCAGTATTTT

J: TRBJ2-7
size: -
D: TRBD1
V: TRBV27
CDR3: CASSLLQGGYEQYF
DNA: TGTGCCAGCAGTTTACTACAGGGGGGCTACGAGCAGTACTTC

J: TRBJ1-1
size: -
D: -
V: TRBV5-5
CDR3: CASSLWALNTEAFF
DNA: TGTGCCAGCAGCTTGTGGGCTTTGAACACTGAAGCTTTCTTT

J: TRBJ2-7
size: -
D: TRBD1
V: TRBV7-2
CDR3: CASSLAHITGTGFSYEQYF
DNA: TGTGCCAGCAGCTTAGCTCATATAACCGGGACAGGGTTCTCCTACGAGCAGTACTTC

J: TRBJ1-2
size: once
D: -
V: TRBV4-3
CDR3: CASSQEAGYYGYTF
DNA: TGCGCCAGCAGCCAAGAGGCAGGGTACTATGGCTACACCTTC

J: TRBJ2-3
size: -
D: -
V: TRBV6-5
CDR3: CASSSTGEADTQYF
DNA: TGTGCCAGCAGTTCGACGGGAGAGGCAGATACGCAGTATTTT

J: TRBJ2-5
size: -
D: -
V: TRBV5-1
CDR3: CASSLEGGVTQETQYF
DNA: TGCGCCAGCAGCTTGGAGGGCGGAGTGACCCAAGAGACCCAGTACTTC

J: TRBJ2-2
size: few
D: TRBD1
V: TRBV6-4
CDR3: CASSGTGDTGELFF
DNA: TGTGCCAGCAGTGGGACAGGGGACACCGGGGAGCTGTTTTTT

J: TRBJ2-1
size: -
D: TRBD1
V: TRBV27
CDR3: CASRVTGAAPPQIYNEQFF
DNA: TGTGCCAGCAGGGTGACAGGGGCCGCACCTCCTCAAATATACAATGAGCAGTTCTTC

J: TRBJ2-6
size: -
D: -
V: TRBV27
CDR3: CASSFTPGAGANVLTF
DNA: TGTGCCAGCAGTTTCACTCCAGGGGCCGGGGCCAACGTCCTGACTTTC

J: TRBJ2-5
size: -
D: -
V: TRBV30
CDR3: CAWRDGTPESQYF
DNA: TGTGCCTGGAGGGACGGGACTCCCGAGTCCCAGTACTTC

J: TRBJ2-2
size: -
D: -
V: TRBV15
CDR3: CATSYVTGELFF
DNA: TGTGCCACCAGTTACGTAACCGGGGAGCTGTTTTTT

J: TRBJ2-1
size: -
D: TRBD2
V: TRBV7-9
CDR3: CASSFMTSGTHIYNEQFF
DNA: TGTGCCAGCAGCTTCATGACTAGCGGCACGCACATCTACAATGAGCAGTTCTTC

J: TRBJ1-1
size: -
D: -
V: TRBV4-3
CDR3: CASSQGTVTWSTEAFF
DNA: TGCGCCAGCAGCCAAGGAACAGTAACCTGGAGCACTGAAGCTTTCTTT

J: TRBJ1-5
size: -
D: -
V: TRBV15
CDR3: CATSRDVTGFVKSNQPQHF
DNA: TGTGCCACCAGCAGAGATGTTACAGGGTTTGTAAAGAGCAATCAGCCCCAGCATTTT

J: TRBJ2-2
size: -
D: -
V: TRBV12-2
CDR3: CASRPRDFIGELFF
DNA: TGTGCAAGTCGCCCCCGGGACTTCATCGGGGAGCTGTTTTTT

J: TRBJ2-5
size: -
D: TRBD1
V: TRBV6-5
CDR3: CASSYTRTGVETQYF
DNA: TGTGCCAGCAGTTACACCCGGACAGGGGTAGAGACCCAGTACTTC

J: TRBJ1-2
size: -
D: -
V: TRBV5-4
CDR3: CASSSRQSNYGYTF
DNA: TGTGCCAGCAGCTCCCGACAGAGTAACTATGGCTACACCTTC

J: TRBJ2-2
size: -
D: -
V: TRBV4-1
CDR3: CASSQGSASNTGELFF
DNA: TGCGCCAGCAGCCAAGGTTCGGCTAGCAACACCGGGGAGCTGTTTTTT

J: TRBJ2-1
size: once
D: -
V: TRBV7-9
CDR3: CASSYGTLYNEQFF
DNA: TGTGCCAGCAGCTACGGGACTCTCTACAATGAGCAGTTCTTC

J: TRBJ2-5
size: -
D: -
V: TRBV4-3
CDR3: CASSPAVEGQETQYF
DNA: TGCGCCAGCAGCCCAGCAGTCGAGGGCCAAGAGACCCAGTACTTC

J: TRBJ1-5
size: -
D: -
V: TRBV5-1
CDR3: CANQDYGNQPQHF
DNA: TGCGCCAACCAGGACTATGGCAATCAGCCCCAGCATTTT

J: TRBJ2-7
size: -
D: -
V: TRBV27
CDR3: CASSWGTSYEQYF
DNA: TGTGCCAGCAGTTGGGGGACCTCCTACGAGCAGTACTTC

J: TRBJ2-7
size: -
D: -
V: TRBV27
CDR3: CASSLSFGSGPYEQYF
DNA: TGTGCCAGCAGTTTGTCATTTGGGAGCGGCCCCTACGAGCAGTACTTC

J: TRBJ2-3
size: -
D: -
V: TRBV25-1
CDR3: CASSEPAGDTQYF
DNA: TGTGCCAGCAGTGAGCCAGCGGGAGATACGCAGTATTTT

J: TRBJ1-4
size: -
D: -
V: TRBV5-1
CDR3: CASSLIGRVSEKLFF
DNA: TGCGCCAGCAGCTTGATAGGGAGGGTATCGGAAAAACTGTTTTTT

J: TRBJ1-1
size: -
D: -
V: TRBV27
CDR3: CASSSSQGEMNTEAFF
DNA: -

J: TRBJ2-1
size: once
D: -
V: TRBV25-1
CDR3: CASSGSGWGLVYNEQFF
DNA: TGTGCCAGCAGTGGGAGTGGATGGGGCTTGGTCTACAATGAGCAGTTCTTC

J: TRBJ2-7
size: -
D: TRBD1
V: TRBV5-1
CDR3: CASSTIGQGLYEQYF
DNA: TGCGCCAGCAGCACGATCGGACAGGGACTCTACGAGCAGTACTTC

J: TRBJ2-3
size: -
D: -
V: TRBV4-2
CDR3: CASSQGEGSGTQYF
DNA: TGTGCCAGCAGCCAAGGCGAGGGATCAGGTACGCAGTATTTT

J: TRBJ1-1
size: -
D: -
V: TRBV7-9
CDR3: CASTSSILVSSMNTEAFF
DNA: TGTGCCAGCACCTCCTCAATATTGGTTAGCAGTATGAACACTGAAGCTTTCTTT

J: TRBJ2-1
size: -
D: -
V: TRBV12-5
CDR3: CASGLFLGGEQFF
DNA: TGTGCTAGTGGTTTGTTCCTAGGCGGTGAGCAGTTCTTC

J: TRBJ2-6
size: -
D: -
V: TRBV9
CDR3: CASSATDSPGANVLTF
DNA: TGTGCCAGCAGCGCGACAGATTCTCCCGGGGCCAACGTCCTGACTTTC

J: TRBJ2-1
size: once
D: TRBD2
V: TRBV19
CDR3: CASSSGTRVYNEQFF
DNA: TGTGCCAGTAGTAGCGGGACTAGAGTATACAATGAGCAGTTCTTC

J: TRBJ1-2
size: once
D: TRBD1
V: TRBV27
CDR3: CASRTGGLGGYTF
DNA: TGTGCCAGCAGGACAGGGGGCTTGGGGGGCTACACCTTC

J: TRBJ2-7
size: -
D: -
V: TRBV19
CDR3: CASSSRTTYEQYF
DNA: TGTGCCAGTAGTTCCCGGACTACCTACGAGCAGTACTTC